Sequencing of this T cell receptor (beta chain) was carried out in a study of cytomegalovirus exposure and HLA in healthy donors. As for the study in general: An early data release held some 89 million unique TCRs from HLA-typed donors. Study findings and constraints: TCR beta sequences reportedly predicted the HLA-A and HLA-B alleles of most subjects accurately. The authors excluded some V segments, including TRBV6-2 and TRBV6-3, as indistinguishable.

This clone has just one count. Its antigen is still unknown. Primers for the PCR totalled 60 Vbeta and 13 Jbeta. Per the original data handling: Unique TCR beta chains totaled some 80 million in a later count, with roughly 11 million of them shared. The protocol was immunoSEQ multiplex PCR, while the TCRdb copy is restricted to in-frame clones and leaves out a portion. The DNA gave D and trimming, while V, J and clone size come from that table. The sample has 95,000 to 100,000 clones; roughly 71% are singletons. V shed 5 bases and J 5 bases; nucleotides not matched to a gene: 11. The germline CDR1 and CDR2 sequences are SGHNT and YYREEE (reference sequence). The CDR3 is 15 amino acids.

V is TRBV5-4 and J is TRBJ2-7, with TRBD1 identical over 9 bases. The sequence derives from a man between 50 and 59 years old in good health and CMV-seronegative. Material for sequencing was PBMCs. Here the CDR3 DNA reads TGTGCCAGCAGTCGGAAACAGGGGGCGATGGACGAGCAGTACTTC. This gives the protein CASSRKQGAMDEQYF.